What follows is one TCR beta chain and its context. Which antigen it targets is not known. No much larger clone is present one base from it, and per-base qualities are unavailable. Reading the label with the study, this specimen's time point is: approximately 2 years on ibrutinib. For TCR beta library preparation, around 1.9 micrograms of genomic DNA were extracted from the cryopreserved PBMCs. Longitudinal blood samples from CLL patients on ibrutinib monotherapy were analyzed using high-throughput TCR beta sequencing. The patients took part in an open-label, single-center phase 2 trial of ibrutinib monotherapy. On a MiSeq, deep resolution sequencing aimed for a depth between 1 in 1 million and 1 in 200,000 T cells, with each clonotype covered 10x on average. The immunoSEQ hsTCRB Kit was used to generate TCR beta libraries. The original methods were these. ImmunoSEQ Data Assistant and ImmunoSEQ Analyzer were used for data analysis, and V, D and J genes were assigned according to IMGT definitions. Clonality, which ranges from 0 to 1, was calculated as one minus the normalized Shannon entropy of productive rearrangement frequencies. Public clonotype analysis was restricted to overrepresented clonotypes comprising at least 0.05% of each patient's repertoire. About twelve age-matched healthy donor repertoires from immuneACCESS were used as controls for clonality. Held by TCRdb, this immuneACCESS table contains in-frame sequences only and omits some clones. Under half of the omission traces to an unresolved V gene where checked; the cause of the rest is unknown. V, J and clone size are those of that table, while D and trimming were read from the DNA. This sample is represented by approximately 200,000 clones; around 72% of them were singletons. Of the sample, 10% to 15% is held by the ten largest clones.

These data come from a study of cytotoxic CD8 clonotypes in ibrutinib-treated CLL (dated by TCRdb to 2020 to 2022). With regard to the full study: The cohort was composed of under 12 relapsed/refractory and around 15 treatment-naive patients; IGHV unmutated status was identified in approximately 17 patients. Patients were still on ibrutinib when every remission and progressive disease sample was collected. Responses were partial in some 24 patients and complete in 2; after median about 63 months follow-up, about 14 stayed in remission and some twelve progressed. On average, each sample had about 250,000 productive templates and almost 95,000 productive rearrangements. Response samples were obtained after a median of around 11 months of treatment, with a range of about 6 to 36 months. Cryopreserved peripheral blood mononuclear cells were obtained before treatment, at response, and at either sustained remission or disease progression. Longitudinal samples were obtainable from about 30% of the roughly 90 participants in the trial.

General findings and caveats noted by the study authors: An increase in clonality was observed at ibrutinib response, with clonality remaining stable during sustained remission and falling back toward baseline at progression. Baseline clonality exceeded that of age-matched healthy donors and correlated strongly with circulating CD8+ T-cell counts. Public clonotypes were rare and either shrank or stayed stable during treatment, and the rise in clonality at ibrutinib response reflected expansion of private clonotypes. Sustained-remission and progressing patients did not have matched sampling times, and lymph node repertoires were not examined.

The sequencing here drew on PBMCs, taken after 24 months of ibrutinib treatment. The sequence came from a human donor with chronic lymphocytic leukemia.

The nucleotide sequence reads as follows: TGCAGCGTTACGGACGGCCGTTACTATGGCTACACCTTC. Translated, this is CSVTDGRYYGYTF. The V and J segments used are TRBV29-1 and TRBJ1-2; confidence is insufficient to name the D gene. There are 13 amino acids in the CDR3, from cysteine to phenylalanine inclusive. Of the read, only the CDR3 DNA is kept; its 39 bases are in frame from base 1. V loses 5 bases, J loses 3 bases, and the germline ends lie 13 bases apart. Based on the germline V gene, the CDR1 and CDR2 sequences are SQVTM and ANQGSEA.